This is a list of T cell receptor beta chains from one sample in a study of shared clonotypes between healthy human individuals. The table came from immunoSEQ multiplex PCR; TCRdb's copy has only in-frame clones and leaves some out. The sample carries some 2.4 million clones, roughly 93% recorded once. Sequenced sample: naive CD4+ T cells from PBMCs. The receptors here all came from a man between 18 and 35 years old in good health. Some clones in this sample may be carry-over from other donors' samples. The CDR3 runs from the conserved cysteine through the conserved F or W. The D gene is left open where the match is weak. Size is omitted from some rows. Given values are once, few, many or a class for expanded clones.

size	J	V	D	CDR3	DNA
.	TRBJ2-2	TRBV10-3	.	CAISESSGQTGELFF	TGTGCCATCAGTGAGTCTAGCGGTCAGACCGGGGAGCTGTTTTTT
once	TRBJ1-4	TRBV6-5	.	CASSYSGGPGAQKLFF	TGTGCCAGCAGTTACTCTGGGGGTCCGGGGGCTCAAAAACTGTTTTTT
.	TRBJ2-7	TRBV2	TRBD1	CASSDQGAGYEQYF	TGTGCCAGCAGTGATCAGGGGGCGGGGTACGAGCAGTACTTC
.	TRBJ2-2	TRBV10-2	TRBD2	CASSDWVAGSGELFF	TGCGCCAGCAGTGATTGGGTAGCGGGTTCCGGGGAGCTGTTTTTT
.	TRBJ2-1	TRBV28	TRBD1	CASSFPDRDNEQFF	TGTGCCAGCAGTTTCCCTGACAGGGACAATGAGCAGTTCTTC
.	TRBJ2-7	TRBV6-6	.	CASRVARVGEQYF	TGTGCCAGCCGGGTAGCGAGGGTGGGCGAGCAGTACTTC
.	TRBJ1-2	TRBV5-5	.	CASRLDTNYGYTF	TGTGCCAGCAGGCTGGACACTAACTATGGCTACACCTTC
.	TRBJ2-3	TRBV7-3	.	CASSRGAISTDTQYF	TGTGCCAGCAGCCGGGGGGCTATTAGCACAGATACGCAGTATTTT
.	TRBJ2-1	TRBV29-1	TRBD1	CSVAGQGKYNEQFF	TGCAGCGTGGCGGGACAGGGCAAATACAATGAGCAGTTCTTC
once	TRBJ2-7	TRBV15	.	CATSRDRGTAYEQYF	TGTGCCACCAGCAGAGATCGAGGGACGGCCTACGAGCAGTACTTC
.	TRBJ2-1	TRBV6-1	TRBD2	CASREGRLANTYNEQFF	TGTGCCAGCAGAGAAGGGAGACTAGCGAATACCTACAATGAGCAGTTCTTC
.	TRBJ2-7	TRBV28	.	CASTLHYEQYF	TGTGCCAGCACTCTCCATTACGAGCAGTACTTC
.	TRBJ2-1	TRBV19	.	CASSTLAGRIAHEQFF	TGTGCCAGTAGTACACTAGCTGGGCGGATCGCACATGAGCAGTTCTTC
.	TRBJ1-3	TRBV10-3	.	CAITAGGGGNTIYF	TGTGCCATCACCGCCGGGGGGGGTGGAAACACCATATATTTT
few	TRBJ1-1	TRBV5-1	TRBD1	CASGRQGNTEAFF	TGCGCCAGCGGCCGACAGGGAAACACTGAAGCTTTCTTT
.	TRBJ2-3	TRBV6-6	.	CASSSGGGTQYF	TGTGCCAGCAGTTCCGGGGGCGGGACGCAGTATTTT
.	TRBJ2-5	TRBV27	TRBD2	CASSLSGAGGPGETQYF	TGTGCCAGCAGTTTATCGGGAGCGGGAGGGCCGGGGGAGACCCAGTACTTC
.	TRBJ2-3	TRBV2	.	CASVPLDLPTDTQYF	TGTGCCAGCGTACCTTTGGACCTTCCGACAGATACGCAGTATTTT
.	TRBJ2-1	TRBV11-3	.	CASSLDPSSYNEQFF	TGTGCCAGCAGCTTAGACCCTAGCTCCTACAATGAGCAGTTCTTC
.	TRBJ1-2	TRBV6-1	.	CASLAYGYTF	TGTGCCAGCTTGGCCTATGGCTACACCTTC
.	TRBJ2-2	TRBV7-8	.	CASSLVRAGMGGLNTGELFF	TGTGCCAGCAGCTTAGTGCGGGCAGGGATGGGGGGCCTGAACACCGGGGAGCTGTTTTTT
.	TRBJ2-7	TRBV27	TRBD2	CASSFYAGSLGGGSYEQYF	TGTGCCAGCAGTTTTTACGCAGGGTCTTTGGGCGGGGGGTCCTACGAGCAGTACTTC
.	TRBJ2-1	TRBV7-2	TRBD2	CASSLGLAFHEQFF	TGTGCCAGCAGCTTGGGACTAGCTTTCCATGAGCAGTTCTTC
.	TRBJ2-3	TRBV28	.	CASSLLGSRNTQYF	TGTGCCAGCAGTTTATTGGGGTCGAGGAATACGCAGTATTTT
.	TRBJ2-1	TRBV11-2	.	CASSHTGSTNEQFF	TGTGCCAGCAGCCACACCGGGAGTACCAATGAGCAGTTCTTC
.	TRBJ2-5	TRBV11-2	TRBD1	CASSNTGTAKRETQYF	TGTGCCAGCAGCAATACGGGGACAGCAAAACGGGAGACCCAGTACTTC
.	TRBJ1-1	TRBV7-2	.	CASSLSGGGSNTEAFF	TGTGCCAGCAGCTTGAGCGGGGGGGGTTCCAACACTGAAGCTTTCTTT
.	TRBJ2-7	TRBV5-1	.	CASSPWGTMNEQYF	TGCGCCAGCAGCCCCTGGGGGACAATGAACGAGCAGTACTTC
.	TRBJ2-1	TRBV10-2	TRBD2	CASSGAIAGGSEQFF	TGCGCCAGCAGTGGAGCAATAGCGGGAGGTTCTGAGCAGTTCTTC
.	TRBJ1-5	TRBV18	.	CASSPPGSYSNQPQHF	TGTGCCAGCTCACCACCGGGAAGTTATAGCAATCAGCCCCAGCATTTT
.	TRBJ1-2	TRBV5-1	.	CASSLQTPNYGYTF	TGCGCCAGCAGCTTGCAGACACCAAACTATGGCTACACCTTC
.	TRBJ1-2	TRBV19	TRBD1	CASSTRDRLYGYTF	TGTGCCAGTAGTACCCGGGACAGGCTCTATGGCTACACCTTC
once	TRBJ1-4	TRBV10-3	.	CASSRGGGGLFF	TGTGCCAGTTCAAGGGGGGGCGGCGGACTGTTTTTT
.	TRBJ1-5	TRBV28	.	CASSLAIQGTRLPQHF	TGTGCCAGCAGTTTAGCGATTCAGGGGACCCGTCTGCCCCAGCATTTT
.	TRBJ2-3	TRBV28	TRBD2	CASSLGLAGDTDTQYF	TGTGCCAGCAGTTTAGGACTAGCGGGAGACACAGATACGCAGTATTTT
.	TRBJ2-1	TRBV11-1	.	CASSLAPGEGAGQFF	TGTGCCAGCAGCTTAGCCCCTGGGGAGGGGGCGGGACAGTTCTTC
.	TRBJ2-2	TRBV2	.	CASSAVSAAGELFF	TGTGCCAGCAGTGCTGTGTCTGCCGCCGGGGAGCTGTTTTTT
.	TRBJ2-7	TRBV14	.	CASSGSTYEQYF	TGTGCCAGCAGCGGGAGTACCTACGAGCAGTACTTC
few	TRBJ1-2	TRBV6-6	.	CASSPGEPYGYTF	TGTGCCAGCAGCCCCGGAGAACCCTATGGCTACACCTTC